This TCR beta chain was identified during a study of T-cell memory formation after mild COVID-19. Overall study context: The TCR clusters were mostly specific to one donor.

This CDR3 spans 16 amino acids. After removal of 4 bases from V and 2 bases from J, the junction contained 7 bases not matched to a gene. The germline V gene encodes CDR1 LNHNV and CDR2 YYDKDF (reference sequence). Constant-segment primers served in 5'RACE that generated TCR alpha and TCR beta cDNA libraries bearing sample barcodes and UMIs. MiXCR, applied by TCRdb to the 5' RACE reads, yields one record per CDR3 protein. The data contain roughly 150,000 distinct CDR3 sequences, around 13% of them singletons. The receptor was derived from an adult woman who had mild COVID-19 (a few samples of this study predate the infection). Cell type and time point are not known. The V call is TRBV15, the J call TRBJ2-7, with 11 positions matching TRBD2. The sample was PBMCs or a T cell subset sorted from them (not recorded which). This CDR3 reads CATSILTSGIPYEQYF. CDR3 nucleotide sequence: TGTGCCACCAGCATTCTGACTAGCGGGATACCCTACGAGCAGTACTTC.